This TCR beta chain is from a study of OX40 agonist ivuxolimab in advanced cancers. The ends were cut back, 7 bases at V and 6 bases at J, with 17 bases in the middle. There are 14 residues in the CDR3. The V gene's germline CDR1 is SNHLY and CDR2 FYNNEI. Libraries were prepared by immunoSEQ multiplex PCR; TCRdb keeps only in-frame clonotypes and omits some of them. The table includes 70,000 or so clones, about 91% detected once. The specimen comprised CD4+ or CD8+ T cells sorted from blood, sampled in a trial of the OX40 agonist ivuxolimab. V usage is TRBV2 and J usage is TRBJ2-3; D remains ambiguous. This TCR came from an adult with an advanced solid tumor such as melanoma, head and neck, liver or kidney cancer. CDR3 protein: CASTAGRFGDTQYF. CDR3 DNA: TGTGCCAGCACCGCAGGAAGGTTCGGGGATACGCAGTATTTT. The entire variable domain, with the rest obtained from reference TRBV2 and TRBJ2-3, is as follows: EPEVTQTPSHQVTQMGQEVILRCVPISNHLYFYWYRQILGQKVEFLVSFYNNEISEKSEIFDDQFSVERPDGSNFTLKIRSTKLEDSAMYFCASTAGRFGDTQYFGPGTRLTVL.